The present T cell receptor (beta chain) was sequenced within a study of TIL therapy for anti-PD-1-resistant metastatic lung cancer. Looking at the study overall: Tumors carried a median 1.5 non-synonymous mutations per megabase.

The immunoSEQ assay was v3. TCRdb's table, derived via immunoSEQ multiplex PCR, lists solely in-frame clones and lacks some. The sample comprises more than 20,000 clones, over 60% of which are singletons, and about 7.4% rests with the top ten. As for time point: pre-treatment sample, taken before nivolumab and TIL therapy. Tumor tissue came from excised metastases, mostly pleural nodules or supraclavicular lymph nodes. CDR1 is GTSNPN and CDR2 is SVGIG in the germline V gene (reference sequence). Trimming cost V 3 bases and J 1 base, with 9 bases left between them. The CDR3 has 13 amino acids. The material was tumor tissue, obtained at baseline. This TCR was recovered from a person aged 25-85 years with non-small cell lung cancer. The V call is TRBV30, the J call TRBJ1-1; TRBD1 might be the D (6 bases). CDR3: CAWRDSENTEAFF. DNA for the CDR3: TGTGCCTGGAGGGACAGTGAGAACACTGAAGCTTTCTTT. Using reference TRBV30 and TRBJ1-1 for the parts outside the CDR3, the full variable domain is SQTIHQWPATLVQPVGSPLSLECTVEGTSNPNLYWYRQAAGRGLQLLFYSVGIGQISSEVPQNLSASRPQDRQFILSSKKLLLSDSGFYLCAWRDSENTEAFFGQGTRLTVV.